The 14 T cell receptor beta chains reported below all come from one sample, sequenced in a study of a mutant IDH1 vaccine in newly diagnosed glioma. Their target antigens are unknown. Clones were sequenced by immunoSEQ multiplex PCR, and TCRdb holds only the in-frame ones, with some missing. The top ten hold roughly 13% of the sample, which has approximately 66,000 clones, over 70% seen once. As for time point: week 23, last vaccination. The content of each vaccine dose was 300 ug of mutant IDH1 20-mer peptide, and topical imiquimod accompanied it. This material consisted of PBMCs, taken from a glioma patient whose treatment included an IDH1 peptide vaccine. These receptors were collected from a young man with glioma.

CDR3 nucleotides: TGTGCCAGTAGAGAGGGGGCCGTACGGACAGGGCTCTCTGGGGCCAACGTCCTGACTTTC. The encoded protein is CASREGAVRTGLSGANVLTF. J is TRBJ2-6 and V is TRBV19; 8 nucleotides match TRBD1. This CDR3 is built from 20 residues. Per germline, CDR1 LNHDA and CDR2 SQIVND (reference sequence). V shed 6 bases and J 0 bases; nucleotides not matched to a gene: 16.

The J gene is TRBJ1-2, the V gene TRBV6-6; 8 nucleotides match TRBD1. This CDR3 comprises 14 residues. V was clipped by 2 bases and J by 4 bases; unmatched bases: 3. CDR1 MNHNY and CDR2 SVGAGI come from the germline V gene (reference sequence). CDR3 bases: TGTGCCAGCAGTTACCGACAGGGGAGCTATGGCTACACCTTC. Translating it yields CASSYRQGSYGYTF.

The rearrangement uses TRBV6-6 and TRBJ1-2; the D gene is possibly TRBD1 (5 bases). Looked up from germline, CDR1 is MNHNY and CDR2 is SVGAGI (reference sequence). The CDR3 is 12 amino acids. The V gene lost 9 bases and the J gene lost 6 bases, with 14 bases spanning the gap. The CDR3 loop is CASLWSGDGYTF. The DNA for the CDR3 is TGTGCCAGTCTATGGTCGGGGGATGGCTACACCTTC.

This chain connects TRBV30 to TRBJ1-2, with D hard to call. CDR3 length equals 13 residues. CDR1 and CDR2 (germline): GTSNPN, SVGIG (reference sequence). Trimming removed 4 bases from V and 6 bases from J, with 15 bases in between. The CDR3 DNA is TGTGCCTGGAAGATACAGCAAAGGGATGGCTACACCTTC. It is translated as CAWKIQQRDGYTF.

This sequence joins TRBV2 and TRBJ1-3; no clear D gene. Trimming shortened V by 8 bases and J by 0 bases, and 17 bases separated the two germline ends. The CDR3 totals 16 residues. CDR1 and CDR2 (germline): SNHLY, FYNNEI. DNA for the CDR3: TGTGCCAGCCCAATGCGGGGAGGTACCTCTGGAAACACCATATATTTT. Its translation is CASPMRGGTSGNTIYF.

This clone was detected only once. The rearrangement uses TRBV4-3 and TRBJ1-1, with D uncertain. CDR3 size: 15 residues. Germline V gives CDR1 LGHNA, CDR2 YSLEER. Trimming pared 0 bases from V and 1 base from J, leaving 9 bases between. The CDR3 spells CASSQDGPPNTEAFF. The CDR3 nucleotides are TGCGCCAGCAGCCAAGATGGACCTCCGAACACTGAAGCTTTCTTT.

The gene calls are TRBV6-5 and TRBJ2-4, with D maybe TRBD2 (6 bases). CDR3 length equals 13 residues. V was clipped by 0 bases and J by 8 bases, with 8 bases between them. Germline lookup yields CDR1 MNHEY and CDR2 SVGAGI. The DNA for the CDR3 is TGTGCCAGCAGTTACTCGCGGGGTTACATTCAGTACTTC. Amino acid sequence: CASSYSRGYIQYF.

This chain links TRBV14 with TRBJ1-1, with D possibly matching TRBD1 (6 bases). Trimming cost V 3 bases and J 3 bases, with 11 bases left between them. This CDR3 contains 14 residues. Germline values: CDR1 SGHDN, CDR2 FVKESK. The chain's CDR3 is CASSHQGLYTEAFF. CDR3 in DNA: TGTGCCAGCAGCCACCAGGGGTTGTACACTGAAGCTTTCTTT.

In DNA, the CDR3 is TGTGCCAGCAACACTCACCGGGATAGCTCCTACAATGAGCAGTTCTTC. Its translation is CASNTHRDSSYNEQFF. The rearrangement joins TRBV28 to TRBJ2-1, with D tentatively TRBD2 (5 bases). This CDR3 has 16 amino acids. V was pared by 7 bases and J by 0 bases, with 16 bases between. The germline CDR1 and CDR2 sequences are MDHEN and SYDVKM.

The V call is TRBV7-9, the J call TRBJ1-2, with D perhaps TRBD1 (6 bases). Germline CDR1 is SEHNR and CDR2 is FQNEAQ (reference sequence). Trimming left V 7 bases short and J 5 bases short, with 17 bases between. This CDR3 spans 14 amino acids. The DNA for the CDR3 is TGTGCCAGCAACCCCCCAGGGGCCGGGTATGGCTACACCTTC. As protein: CASNPPGAGYGYTF.

The rearrangement links TRBV4-1 to TRBJ1-1; D might be TRBD1 (5 bases). Germline V gene sequence: CDR1 MGHRA, CDR2 YSYEKL. The germline V and J ends were trimmed by 1 base and 8 bases, with 8 bases remaining between them. This CDR3 spans 12 amino acids. This CDR3 is CASSQGGSEAFF. DNA for the CDR3: TGCGCCAGCAGCCAAGGGGGCTCGGAAGCTTTCTTT.

V is TRBV30 and J is TRBJ1-4, with D tentatively TRBD1 (5 bases). Germline CDR1 GTSNPN, CDR2 SVGIG (reference sequence). V lost 1 base and J lost 7, with 13 bases in between. The CDR3 has 14 amino acids. The CDR3 sequence is CAWSAYGAGEKLFF. The DNA of the CDR3 is TGTGCCTGGAGTGCCTACGGGGCCGGTGAAAAACTGTTTTTT. The complete variable domain, with remaining parts taken from reference TRBV30 and TRBJ1-4, reads SQTIHQWPATLVQPVGSPLSLECTVEGTSNPNLYWYRQAAGRGLQLLFYSVGIGQISSEVPQNLSASRPQDRQFILSSKKLLLSDSGFYLCAWSAYGAGEKLFFGSGTQLSVL.

This chain joins TRBV2 and TRBJ2-7; D might be TRBD2 (5 bases). This CDR3 has 13 residues. V lost 1 base and J 5 bases, leaving 9 bases between the germline ends. The germline CDR1 and CDR2 sequences are SNHLY and FYNNEI. The CDR3, as DNA: TGTGCCAGCAGTGAAGGGGAGATCCACGAGCAGTACTTC. This codes for CASSEGEIHEQYF.

The CDR3 reads CASSQAGGISGELFF. The CDR3 region has the DNA TGCGCCAGCAGCCAAGCGGGCGGGATTTCCGGGGAGCTGTTTTTT. The V call is TRBV4-1, the J call TRBJ2-2, with D tentatively TRBD2 (6 bases). The CDR3 extends over 15 amino acids. Germline-derived CDR1 and CDR2 are MGHRA and YSYEKL. Deletions cut 1 base from V and 6 bases from J, with 12 bases between.